This T cell receptor beta chain was profiled in a study of T cells in Graves' hyperthyroidism and ophthalmopathy. The wider study: Prior to any treatment, at the point of initial diagnosis, peripheral blood was collected. General study findings and limits: A model of 13 V-J pairs discriminated ophthalmopathy from stable hyperthyroidism.

The CDR3 is 15 amino acids. V lost 3 bases, J lost 4 bases, and 6 bases stayed unmatched. Germline-derived CDR1 and CDR2 are KGHDR and SFDVKD. The table lists this clonotype with many counts. Its target is not known. TCR beta CDR3 regions were amplified from RNA. With the HTBI primer set, the TCR CDR3 went through a first round of RT-PCR. TCRdb passed the multiplex PCR reads through MiXCR, listing each CDR3 protein once. This table holds about 400,000 distinct CDR3 sequences, 20% to 25% found once. The authors deemed Graves' hyperthyroidism stable absent ophthalmopathy progression within 18 months. Sequencing was done on a sample of blood. The chain uses TRBV24-1 and TRBJ2-7; 9 nucleotides line up with TRBD1. This clonotype originated in a man aged 50 or older with Graves' hyperthyroidism. CDR3 bases: TGTGCCACCAGTGATCCCTGGACAGGGGATTACGAGCAGTACTTC. Its translation: CATSDPWTGDYEQYF.